This TCR beta chain was observed in a study of spatial heterogeneity in lung cancer. About the study: Alpha-chain sequences were consistently detected less often than beta-chain sequences. Within tumor regions, the number of TCR transcripts tracked closely with a T cell module score obtained from matched bulk RNA-seq. Study outcomes and limitations: Mutation counts in tumors were tracked by counts of expanded intratumoral alpha and beta TCRs.

Time point specified: sample taken at primary tumor resection. One entry per CDR3 protein, called by TCRdb with MiXCR from the 5' RACE reads. The sample lists fewer than 6,000 distinct CDR3 sequences, just under 30% occurring once. In its sample, this clonotype was seen many times. The antigen is not known. The CDR3 is made up of 15 amino acids. V shed 2 bases and J shed 1 base, with 8 bases lying between them. Germline values: CDR1 ENHRY, CDR2 SYGVKD. This TCR was recovered from a female donor with early-stage non-small cell lung cancer. The rearrangement uses TRBV10-3 and TRBJ2-2; perhaps TRBD1 as D (6 bases). Sequencing used lung tumor tissue, obtained at surgery. As DNA, the CDR3 is TGTGCCATCAGTGAGAGGGGACAGAACACCGGGGAGCTGTTTTTT. Its translation is CAISERGQNTGELFF.